A single T cell receptor beta chain is shown here with its context. What it recognizes is unknown. The entry originates in a study of vaccination effects on CD4 cells after COVID-19. Antigen-specific CD4+ T cells expanded by the ViraFEST assay with viral peptide pools were then sequenced. Following a roughly eleven-day culture, CD4+ T cells were purified. Nucleocapsid antibodies were negative in the vaccine recipients, who had never had SARS-CoV-2 infection. It was on days 3 and 7 that half the medium was replaced with IL-2 medium. Sequencing used immunoSEQ multiplex PCR; TCRdb keeps in-frame clones, though not all of them. The sample carries 26,000 or so clones, around 70% recorded once. Germline-derived CDR1 and CDR2 are SGHAT and FQNNGV. V was pared by 2 bases and J by 4 bases, with 8 bases between. The length of the CDR3 is 13 residues.

This material consisted of CD4+ T cells from PBMCs cultured with SARS-CoV-2 spike peptides, taken before COVID-19 vaccination. This clonotype originated in a human donor who received a COVID-19 vaccine. The V and J genes are TRBV11-2 and TRBJ2-5; no clear D. CDR3 in DNA: TGTGCCAGCAGCTTAAGATTTAGAGAGACCCAGTACTTC. Amino acid sequence: CASSLRFRETQYF.